The following is a T cell receptor (beta chain) sequence with its context. Its antigen remains undetermined. No much larger clone is present one base from it, and per-base qualities are unavailable. The data belong to a study of Ad26.COV2.S vaccination and SARS-CoV-2 variants (dated by TCRdb to the early 2020s). Looking at the study overall: TCRbeta repertoire sequencing served as the tool for gauging how specific and how broad the SARS-CoV-2-reactive T cell receptors were following Ad26.COV2.S vaccination. The TCR-sequenced set comprised about 32 samples: around 20 Ad26.COV2.S vaccine recipients, 5 placebo recipients and 8 SARS-CoV-2 convalescent individuals.

TCRbeta CDR3 regions were sequenced with the immunoSEQ Assay. After extraction, genomic DNA underwent amplification by bias-controlled multiplex PCR, followed by high-throughput sequencing. The authors processed their data as follows. Collapsing and filtering of sequences were performed to quantify the absolute abundance of each unique TCRbeta CDR3 region. T cell fraction was estimated by normalization of TCRbeta template counts to usable DNA, with usable DNA being measured through amplification of reference genes present in all nucleated cells. Repertoire TCRs were annotated as SARS-CoV-2-specific by exact matching of V gene, CDR3 amino acid sequence and J gene to a known reactive TCR set. MIRA supplied the reference SARS-CoV-2 TCR set, which was filtered for enrichment in COVID-19-positive ImmuneCODE repertoires so that public or cross-reactive TCRs were removed. Based on the MIRA antigens, annotated TCRs were further analysed at the level of specific ORF or position within ORF. Breadth was defined as the number of annotated unique rearrangements divided by the total number of unique productive rearrangements, and depth was defined as the summed frequency of the annotated unique rearrangements. TCR breadth was compared between groups using two-sided Wilcoxon rank-sum tests. As stored in TCRdb, this immuneACCESS dataset retains in-frame rearrangements with V and J assigned. A fraction of the clones does not appear; measured against another copy, unresolved V genes explain less than half of the discrepancy, and the remainder lacks a known reason. V and J calls and clone size are copied from that table; D and trimming were computed from the DNA. This sample gives over 100,000 clones in total; around three quarters of them show up just once. Approximately 15% of the sample is held by the ten biggest clonotypes.

The study at large found these results: Substantial breadth of spike-specific CD8+ and CD4+ T cell responses was reported after vaccination. It was noted by the authors that total T cell responses may have been underestimated by the TCR breadth and depth analyses. Vaccine and placebo recipients had similar non-spike TCR breadth, a finding consistent with the vaccine containing only spike. Compared with placebo recipients, Ad26.COV2.S recipients showed higher spike-specific TCR breadth (P = 0.0014).

The CDR3 numbers 18 residues from cysteine through phenylalanine. The sequence is cut down to CDR3 DNA, 54 bases in frame from base 1. The junction carries 22 bases between V and J, which are trimmed by 6 bases and 0 bases respectively. The germline V gene gives CDR1 as MGHDK and CDR2 as SYGVNS. The sample's time point, from its label and the paper: individuals recovered from natural SARS-CoV-2 infection. The V gene is TRBV25-1 and the J gene is TRBJ2-3; TRBD2 could be the D gene, as 6 bases match. The source was peripheral blood, collected after recovery from COVID-19. This receptor was identified in a human donor who had recovered from COVID-19. The base sequence is TGTGCCAGCAGCCACCCGTGGAGGGGCGAAGCTAGCACAGATACGCAGTATTTT. The translation is CASSHPWRGEASTDTQYF.